The 26 T cell receptor beta chains reported below all come from one sample, sequenced in a study of blood T cell repertoires in COVID-19. Data came from immunoSEQ multiplex PCR; TCRdb stores just in-frame clones and leaves some out. The sample lists just over 350,000 clones; 86% were seen once. Sequenced: peripheral blood. These receptor sequences come from a woman aged 55 to 70 with COVID-19, enrolled during active disease.

This clone appeared a few times. The chain has TRBV30 and TRBJ2-1; D is unclear. Germline V CDR1 and CDR2: GTSNPN, SVGIG (reference sequence). V gave up 5 bases and J gave up 3 bases, with 5 bases separating them. This CDR3 has 11 residues. DNA of the CDR3: TGTGCCTGGCAAAACTACAATGAGCAGTTCTTC. Amino acids: CAWQNYNEQFF.

This chain uses TRBV18 with TRBJ2-7; 8 bases map to TRBD2. Germline values: CDR1 KGHSH, CDR2 LQKENI. CDR3 length equals 15 residues. The trim removed 2 bases at V and 1 base at J, leaving 4 bases unmatched. CDR3 loop: CASSPGRGGSYEQYF. CDR3 sequence (DNA): TGTGCCAGCTCACCAGGCCGGGGGGGATCCTACGAGCAGTACTTC.

The chain carries TRBV7-2 and TRBJ2-1, with D possibly matching TRBD2 (5 bases). The germline V and J ends were trimmed by 0 bases and 0 bases, with 9 bases remaining between them. Per germline, CDR1 SGHTA and CDR2 FQGNSA. CDR3 size: 16 residues. The CDR3 nucleotides read TGTGCCAGCAGCTTAGCCAGGACTGGCTCCTACAATGAGCAGTTCTTC. It encodes CASSLARTGSYNEQFF.

The chain carries TRBV7-3 and TRBJ2-7; 9 nucleotides match TRBD1. J gave up 3 bases and V 2 bases, and 2 bases lay outside the gene matches. Germline V gene sequence: CDR1 SGHTA, CDR2 FQGTGA. The CDR3 is made up of 14 amino acids. CDR3 sequence (DNA): TGTGCCAGCAGCTTACAGACAGGGGGCTACGAGCAGTACTTC. As protein: CASSLQTGGYEQYF. The variable domain in full, completed from reference TRBV7-3 and TRBJ2-7, reads GAGVSQTPSNKVTEKGKYVELRCDPISGHTALYWYRQSLGQGPEFLIYFQGTGAADDSGLPNDRFFAVRPEGSVSTLKIQRTERGDSAVYLCASSLQTGGYEQYFGPGTRLTVT.

The genes are TRBV2 and TRBJ2-7; TRBD2 is a possible D gene (6 bases). The germline CDR1 and CDR2 sequences are SNHLY and FYNNEI. V shed 7 bases and J shed 5 bases, with 15 bases lying between them. This CDR3 has 13 amino acids. The chain's CDR3 is CASNLIRRDEQYF. In DNA, the CDR3 is TGTGCCAGCAACCTAATTCGGAGGGACGAGCAGTACTTC.

The gene calls are TRBV27 and TRBJ2-7; 9 bases align to TRBD1. Germline lookup yields CDR1 MNHEY and CDR2 SMNVEV (reference sequence). The length of the CDR3 is 12 residues. The junction had 4 bases not matched to a gene; V was cut back by 10 bases and J by 3 bases. CDR3 in amino acids: CATRDRDYEQYF. The CDR3 DNA reads as TGTGCCACCCGGGACAGGGACTACGAGCAGTACTTC.

This chain uses TRBV11-2 with TRBJ2-3; the match to TRBD2 covers 10 bases. The CDR3 totals 16 residues. The ends lost 3 bases at V and 3 bases at J; junction bases unmatched: 6. CDR1 and CDR2 (germline): SGHAT, FQNNGV. The CDR3 DNA reads TGTGCCAGCAGCTTTCTAGCGGGGGCGTTAACAGATACGCAGTATTTT. The encoded protein is CASSFLAGALTDTQYF.

This chain joins TRBV11-2 and TRBJ2-3; TRBD2 is a possible D gene (5 bases). Between the trimmed V and J ends, which lost 1 base and 4 bases, there was a span of 12 bases. From germline, CDR1 is SGHAT and CDR2 FQNNGV. The CDR3 length is 15 residues. The CDR3, as DNA: TGTGCCAGCAGCTTAGTTGGAGCGGTGGCAGATACGCAGTATTTT. Translation: CASSLVGAVADTQYF.

This clone was picked up a small number of times. The chain employs TRBV4-1 and TRBJ1-2; TRBD1 aligns across 9 bases. The CDR3 is 19 residues long. Germline CDR1 reads MGHRA; CDR2 reads YSYEKL. The V gene end was trimmed by 0 bases and the J gene end by 5 bases; junction bases not matched to a gene: 16. The CDR3 is CASSQERGQGLRYGYGYTF. The CDR3 nucleotides are TGCGCCAGCAGCCAAGAAAGAGGACAGGGGCTTAGGTACGGTTATGGCTACACCTTC.

The chain couples TRBV12-5 to TRBJ2-1, with TRBD2 matching 16 bases. With V trimmed by 3 bases and J by 2 bases, 4 bases remained unmatched. The CDR3 covers 18 residues. Germline V gene lookup returns CDR1 LGHNT and CDR2 FRNRAP. CDR3 loop: CASGFQGLAGGPYNEQFF. CDR3 nucleotides: TGTGCTAGTGGTTTCCAGGGACTAGCGGGGGGGCCCTACAATGAGCAGTTCTTC.

This rearrangement joins TRBV11-2 to TRBJ2-5, with 7 bases identical to TRBD2. V gave up 3 bases and J gave up 5 bases; unmatched junction bases: 6. From germline, CDR1 is SGHAT and CDR2 FQNNGV. This CDR3 region has 14 residues. Written as DNA, the CDR3 is TGTGCCAGCAGCTTCCCCTTGGGGGGGGAGACCCAGTACTTC. It codes for CASSFPLGGETQYF.

DNA for the CDR3: TGTGCCAGCAGTCGGCAGGACAGGTGGATCTATGGCTACACCTTC. Translating it yields CASSRQDRWIYGYTF. The V and J genes are TRBV27 and TRBJ1-2; TRBD1 matches at 7 bases. This CDR3 is built from 15 residues. V was clipped by 5 bases and J by 4 bases; unmatched bases: 10. The germline gives CDR1 MNHEY, CDR2 SMNVEV (reference sequence).

The chain uses TRBV7-2 and TRBJ2-7; D might be TRBD1 (5 bases). The CDR3 sequence is 13 residues long. V was pared by 4 bases and J by 6 bases, with 13 bases between. Germline CDR1 and CDR2: SGHTA and FQGNSA. The CDR3 DNA is TGTGCCAGCAGCTCCACCCAGGGTGCCGAGCAGTACTTC. It is translated as CASSSTQGAEQYF.

The chain recombines TRBV9 with TRBJ1-5, with no clear D. Germline loops: CDR1 SGDLS, CDR2 YYNGEE. CDR3 length: 15 amino acids. The germline V and J ends were trimmed by 0 bases and 0 bases, with 7 bases remaining between them. The CDR3 reads CASSVGGYSNQPQHF. CDR3 nucleotide sequence: TGTGCCAGCAGCGTAGGAGGGTATAGCAATCAGCCCCAGCATTTT.

The rearrangement joins TRBV13 to TRBJ2-7; D might be TRBD1 (6 bases). CDR1 is PRHDT, CDR2 FYEKMQ, per germline (reference sequence). The CDR3 is 14 residues long. V was trimmed by 2 bases and J by 0 bases, leaving 8 bases between them. The CDR3, as DNA: TGTGCCAGCAGCTTATACAGGGACTCCTACGAGCAGTACTTC. Residues: CASSLYRDSYEQYF.

The chain joins TRBV6-5 to TRBJ2-7; TRBD1 matches 9 bases. Trimming took 8 bases from V and 5 from J; bases not matched to a gene: 13. The CDR3 is 15 residues long. CDR1 and CDR2 from the germline V gene are MNHEY and SVGAGI. CDR3 nucleotide sequence: TGTGCCAGCGAACGAACCGGGACAGGGATCCACGAGCAGTACTTC. Translated: CASERTGTGIHEQYF.

The chain links TRBV7-9 to TRBJ1-1, with D unclear. Trimming left V 8 bases short and J 1 base short, with 14 bases between. Germline loops: CDR1 SEHNR, CDR2 FQNEAQ (reference sequence). The CDR3 covers 14 residues. The CDR3 bases are TGTGCCAGCGCGAGGCGCGCTCAGAACACTGAAGCTTTCTTT. This encodes CASARRAQNTEAFF.

The chain has TRBV9 and TRBJ2-3; D may be TRBD1 (5 bases). CDR3 size: 15 residues. CDR1 and CDR2 (germline): SGDLS, YYNGEE. The ends were cut back, 4 bases at V and 8 bases at J, with 20 bases in the middle. The DNA of the CDR3 is TGTGCCAGCAGCACCCAGCCAGGGAAGCAACGTACGCAGTATTTT. It encodes CASSTQPGKQRTQYF.

The chain uses TRBV5-1 and TRBJ1-3; no reliable D call. The germline V gene encodes CDR1 SGHRS and CDR2 YFSETQ. V was pared by 4 bases and J by 7 bases, with 15 bases between. The CDR3 spans 14 residues. The CDR3 region has the DNA TGCGCCAGCAGCCTCGGATGGAGGAGTAACACCATATATTTT. This gives the protein CASSLGWRSNTIYF.

This chain connects TRBV3-1 (or the pseudogene TRBV3-2) to TRBJ1-4; TRBD1 matches 12 bases. CDR3 length: 18 residues. The ends lost 5 bases at V and 4 bases at J; junction bases unmatched: 11. The V gene's germline CDR1 is LGHDT and CDR2 YNNKEL (reference sequence). The CDR3 loop reads CASSYGTGGAEVNEKLFF. The CDR3 DNA reads TGTGCCAGCAGCTACGGGACAGGGGGCGCGGAGGTTAATGAAAAACTGTTTTTT.

This clone showed up just a few times. This rearrangement joins TRBV27 to TRBJ2-7; D gene unclear. This CDR3 has 14 residues. The V end lost 2 bases, the J end lost 11 bases, and 19 bases lay between the germline ends. Germline V lookup: CDR1 MNHEY, CDR2 SMNVEV (reference sequence). The CDR3 is CASSLDPVDEAEYF. CDR3 coding DNA: TGTGCCAGCAGTTTAGACCCCGTTGACGAGGCGGAGTACTTC.

The rearrangement uses TRBV5-6 and TRBJ1-2; 7 nucleotides agree with TRBD1. Per the germline V gene, CDR1 is SGHDT and CDR2 is YYEEEE. J gave up 8 bases and V 5 bases, and 9 bases lay outside the gene matches. The CDR3 is 13 residues long. CDR3 nucleotides: TGTGCCAGCAGGAAGACAGGGAGAGGAGGCTACACCTTC. Protein sequence: CASRKTGRGGYTF.

This chain joins TRBV2 and TRBJ1-5; 10 bases match TRBD1. The CDR3 covers 16 residues. V dropped 7 bases and J dropped 3; count of bases not matched to a gene: 9. Germline CDR1 SNHLY, CDR2 FYNNEI. DNA of the CDR3: TGTGCCAGCACTGGGACAGGGGCGTCGGCCAATCAGCCCCAGCATTTT. It specifies CASTGTGASANQPQHF.

V and J are TRBV14 and TRBJ1-1; TRBD1 matches at 7 bases. CDR3 size: 15 residues. J gave up 2 bases and V 3 bases, and 6 bases lay outside the gene matches. Germline V gene data show CDR1 as SGHDN and CDR2 as FVKESK. The CDR3 nucleotides read TGTGCCAGCAGCCAGATGACAGGGCAAAACACTGAAGCTTTCTTT. This encodes CASSQMTGQNTEAFF.

V is TRBV6-6 and J is TRBJ1-1; 7 bases are a match to TRBD1. The ends lost 6 bases at V and 1 base at J; junction bases unmatched: 5. The CDR3 runs to 14 residues. CDR1 and CDR2 (germline): MNHNY, SVGAGI (reference sequence). CDR3 sequence reads: CASSRGTANTEAFF. The CDR3 bases are TGTGCCAGCAGCCGCGGGACAGCGAACACTGAAGCTTTCTTT.

The chain has TRBV19 and TRBJ2-5; tentative D call: TRBD1 (5 bases). Germline lookup yields CDR1 LNHDA and CDR2 SQIVND (reference sequence). Between the trimmed V and J ends, which lost 3 bases and 5 bases, there was a span of 10 bases. The CDR3 totals 13 residues. This CDR3 reads CASSIRVRETQYF. Here the CDR3 DNA reads TGTGCCAGTAGTATCAGGGTTAGGGAGACCCAGTACTTC.